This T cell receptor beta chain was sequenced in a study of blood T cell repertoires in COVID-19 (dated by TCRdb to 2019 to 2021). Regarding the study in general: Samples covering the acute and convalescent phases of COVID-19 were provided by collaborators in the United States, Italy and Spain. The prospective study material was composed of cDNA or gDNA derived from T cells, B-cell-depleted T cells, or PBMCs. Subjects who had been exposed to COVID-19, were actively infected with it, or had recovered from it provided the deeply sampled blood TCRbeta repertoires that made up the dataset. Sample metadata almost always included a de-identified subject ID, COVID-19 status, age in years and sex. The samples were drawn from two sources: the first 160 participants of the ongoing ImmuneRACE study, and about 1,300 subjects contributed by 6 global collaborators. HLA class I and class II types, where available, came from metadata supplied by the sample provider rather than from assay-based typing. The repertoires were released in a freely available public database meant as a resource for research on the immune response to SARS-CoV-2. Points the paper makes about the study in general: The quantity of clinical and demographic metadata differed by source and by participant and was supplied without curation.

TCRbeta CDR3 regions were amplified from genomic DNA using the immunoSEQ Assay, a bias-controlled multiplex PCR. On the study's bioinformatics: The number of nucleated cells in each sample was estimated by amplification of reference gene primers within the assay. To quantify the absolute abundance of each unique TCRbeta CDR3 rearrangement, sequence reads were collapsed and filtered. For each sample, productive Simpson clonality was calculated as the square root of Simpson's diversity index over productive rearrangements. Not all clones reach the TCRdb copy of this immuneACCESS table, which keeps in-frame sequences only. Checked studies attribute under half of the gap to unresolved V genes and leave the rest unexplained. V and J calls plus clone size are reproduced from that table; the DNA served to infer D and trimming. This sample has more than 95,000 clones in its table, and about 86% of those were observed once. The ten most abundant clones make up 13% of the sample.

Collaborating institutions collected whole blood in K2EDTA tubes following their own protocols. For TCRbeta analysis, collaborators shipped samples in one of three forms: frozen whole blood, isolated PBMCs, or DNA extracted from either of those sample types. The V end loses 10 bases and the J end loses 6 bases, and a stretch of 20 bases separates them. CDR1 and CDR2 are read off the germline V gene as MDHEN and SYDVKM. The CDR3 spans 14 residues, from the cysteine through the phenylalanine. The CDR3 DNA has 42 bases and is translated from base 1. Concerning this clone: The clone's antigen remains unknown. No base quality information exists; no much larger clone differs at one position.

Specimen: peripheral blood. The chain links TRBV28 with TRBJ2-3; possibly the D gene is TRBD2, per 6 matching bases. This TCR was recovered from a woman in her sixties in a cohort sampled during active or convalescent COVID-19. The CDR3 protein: CAIWDSFMGDTQYF. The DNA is TGTGCCATCTGGGACTCCTTTATGGGGGATACGCAGTATTTT.